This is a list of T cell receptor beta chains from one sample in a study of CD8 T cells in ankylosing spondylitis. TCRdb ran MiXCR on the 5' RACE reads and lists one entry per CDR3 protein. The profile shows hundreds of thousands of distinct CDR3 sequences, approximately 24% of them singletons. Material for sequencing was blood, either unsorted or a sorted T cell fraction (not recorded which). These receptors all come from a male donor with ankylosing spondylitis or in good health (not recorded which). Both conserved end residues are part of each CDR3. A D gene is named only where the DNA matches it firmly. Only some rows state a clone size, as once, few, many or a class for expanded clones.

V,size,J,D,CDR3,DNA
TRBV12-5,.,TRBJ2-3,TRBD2,CASGSLPPGGYRTDTQYF,TGTGCTAGTGGTTCCCTACCCCCGGGAGGTTATCGCACAGATACGCAGTATTTT
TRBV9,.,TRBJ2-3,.,CASGQAHTDTQYF,TGTGCCAGCGGTCAGGCCCACACAGATACGCAGTATTTT
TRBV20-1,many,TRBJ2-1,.,CSARDPLSGSGSYNEQFF,TGCAGTGCTAGAGACCCCTTGTCGGGGAGCGGATCCTACAATGAGCAGTTCTTC
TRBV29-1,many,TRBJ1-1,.,CSVVRDTNTEAFF,TGCAGCGTTGTCCGGGACACCAACACTGAAGCTTTCTTT
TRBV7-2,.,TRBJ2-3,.,CASSPRGLNRDTQYF,TGTGCCAGCAGCCCCAGGGGCCTAAACCGGGATACGCAGTATTTT
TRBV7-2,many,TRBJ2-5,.,CASSLAAGPEETQYF,TGTGCCAGCAGCTTAGCCGCGGGACCAGAAGAGACCCAGTACTTC
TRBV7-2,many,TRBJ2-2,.,CASSSGTFGELFF,TGTGCCAGCAGCTCGGGGACGTTCGGGGAGCTGTTTTTT
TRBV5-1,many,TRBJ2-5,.,CASRQIQETQYF,TGCGCCAGCAGACAGATACAAGAGACCCAGTACTTC
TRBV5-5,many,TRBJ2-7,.,CASSLLGTASYEQYF,TGTGCCAGCAGCTTGTTGGGGACTGCGTCCTACGAGCAGTACTTC
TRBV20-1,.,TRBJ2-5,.,CSASLGRVETQYF,TGCAGTGCTAGTCTGGGGCGGGTGGAGACCCAGTACTTC
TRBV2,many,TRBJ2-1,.,CASSEIRVGDNEQFF,TGTGCCAGCAGTGAAATCAGGGTAGGCGACAATGAGCAGTTCTTC
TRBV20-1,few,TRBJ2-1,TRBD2,CSGVQTSGLRGEQFF,TGCAGTGGGGTCCAGACTAGCGGGCTTAGGGGTGAGCAGTTCTTC
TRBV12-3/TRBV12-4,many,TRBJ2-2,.,CASGLGAGELFF,TGTGCCAGCGGCCTAGGAGCGGGGGAGCTGTTTTTT
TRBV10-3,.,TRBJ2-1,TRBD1,CAMAQGATGNEQFF,TGTGCCATGGCACAGGGGGCGACCGGCAATGAGCAGTTCTTC
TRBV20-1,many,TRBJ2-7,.,CSAGGAGGTYEQYF,TGCAGTGCTGGTGGGGCGGGCGGTACCTACGAGCAGTACTTC
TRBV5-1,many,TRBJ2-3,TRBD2,CASSPGTSGFTDTQYF,TGCGCCAGCAGCCCAGGGACTAGCGGCTTCACAGATACGCAGTATTTT
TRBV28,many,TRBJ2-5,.,CASSSGGSGQETQYF,TGTGCCAGCAGTTCCGGTGGTAGCGGCCAAGAGACCCAGTACTTC
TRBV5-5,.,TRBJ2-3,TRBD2,CASSLVLAGTSTDTQYF,TGTGCCAGCAGCTTGGTTCTAGCGGGAACAAGCACAGATACGCAGTATTTT
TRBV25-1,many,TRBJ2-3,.,CASSEYGDRRSTDTQYF,TGTGCCAGCAGTGAATATGGAGACAGGAGGAGCACAGATACGCAGTATTTT
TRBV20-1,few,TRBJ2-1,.,CSATGGAGRNEQFF,TGCAGTGCAACAGGCGGGGCGGGAAGGAATGAGCAGTTCTTC
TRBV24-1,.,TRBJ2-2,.,CATSVNRELFF,TGTGCCACCAGTGTTAACCGGGAGCTGTTTTTT
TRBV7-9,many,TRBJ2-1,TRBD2,CASSPTSGNEQFF,TGTGCCAGCAGCCCCACTAGCGGGAATGAGCAGTTCTTC
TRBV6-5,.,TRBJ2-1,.,CASSSLWSYNEQFF,TGTGCCAGCAGTTCCCTCTGGAGCTACAATGAGCAGTTCTTC
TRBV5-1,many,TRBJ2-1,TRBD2,CASSGTSGSYNEQFF,TGCGCCAGCAGCGGAACTAGCGGATCCTACAATGAGCAGTTCTTC
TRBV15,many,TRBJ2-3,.,CATSREGGTDTQYF,TGTGCCACCAGCAGAGAGGGGGGCACAGATACGCAGTATTTT
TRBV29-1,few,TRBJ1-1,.,CSVAAGAATEAFF,TGCAGCGTAGCGGCAGGGGCCGCAACTGAAGCTTTCTTT
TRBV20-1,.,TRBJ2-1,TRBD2,CSARDPTSGINNEQFF,TGCAGTGCTAGAGATCCAACTAGCGGAATTAACAATGAGCAGTTCTTC
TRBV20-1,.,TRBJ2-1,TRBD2,CSALLATAGKNEQFF,TGCAGTGCCCTTCTGGCTACAGCGGGAAAGAATGAGCAGTTCTTC
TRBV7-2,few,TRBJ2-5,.,CASSLALGSARETQYF,TGTGCCAGCAGCTTAGCGCTGGGGTCCGCCCGAGAGACCCAGTACTTC
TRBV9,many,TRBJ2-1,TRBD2,CASTVAGASYNEQFF,TGTGCCAGCACAGTAGCGGGAGCGTCCTACAATGAGCAGTTCTTC
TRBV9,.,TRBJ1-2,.,CASSVLGRGYTF,TGTGCCAGCAGCGTACTCGGACGAGGCTACACCTTC
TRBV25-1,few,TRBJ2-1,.,CASSEWGADAYNEQFF,TGTGCCAGCAGTGAATGGGGAGCGGACGCCTACAATGAGCAGTTCTTC
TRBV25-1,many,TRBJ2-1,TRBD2,CASSDSGSSYNEQFF,TGTGCCAGCAGTGATAGCGGGAGCTCCTACAATGAGCAGTTCTTC
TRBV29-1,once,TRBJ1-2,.,CSVRQIYGYTF,TGCAGCGTTCGACAAATCTATGGCTACACCTTC
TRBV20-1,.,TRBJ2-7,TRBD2,CSAKPSGPSYEQYF,TGCAGTGCGAAACCTAGCGGTCCTTCCTACGAGCAGTACTTC